This TCR beta chain was sequenced for a study of T cells in localized non-small cell lung cancer. Findings and caveats of the study: Measurement of T cell clonality placed uninvolved adjacent lung highest, above the level in tumor. Higher T cell density in the blood was associated with longer overall survival, whereas higher adjacent-lung clonality associated with shorter survival. Out of the top 100 tumor clones, a median roughly 52 were seen in adjacent lung.

The table came from immunoSEQ multiplex PCR; TCRdb's copy has only in-frame clones and leaves some out. The sample includes 20,000 to 30,000 clones, around 85% seen only once; the top ten take over 0.95%. There are a few counts of this clone. Its antigen is not known. V was clipped by 2 bases and J by 0 bases, with 13 bases between them. CDR3 size: 16 residues. Germline CDR1 reads MGHDK; CDR2 reads SYGVNS. The sequencing used peripheral blood, collected before any cancer treatment. The chain recombines TRBV25-1 with TRBJ1-2, with D maybe TRBD1 (6 bases). This clonotype was obtained from a woman between 35 and 70 years old with stage I lung adenocarcinoma. The DNA for the CDR3 is TGTGCCAGCAGTGAAGGGGGCGCGTTAGCTAACTATGGCTACACCTTC. Translating it yields CASSEGGALANYGYTF.